This passage covers 6 T cell receptor beta chains from one sample sequenced in a study of tumor-infiltrating lymphocytes in primary liver carcinoma. Using a constant-region primer together with ProtoScript II reverse transcriptase, TCR beta cDNA was made from around 500 ng of total RNA. Each TCR beta library was derived from three nested multiplex PCR rounds that employed slightly modified ARM-PCR. The two initial PCR rounds, nine to eleven cycles each, used TRBV1-TRBV30 forward and C-beta reverse primers. Via MiXCR, TCRdb re-called the multiplex PCR reads, giving one row per CDR3 protein. Of about 330,000 distinct CDR3 sequences listed, 65% are singletons. The study extracted blood RNA from unsorted whole blood and also extracted germline DNA. Specimen: peripheral blood. These receptors were obtained from a man aged 40-49 years with primary liver carcinoma and hepatitis B virus infection.

This clonotype was seen once. An end of the junction differs from the germline gene, which may be a read error. This chain connects TRBV11-2 to TRBJ2-1; D assignment may be TRBD1 or TRBD2 (5 bases each). This CDR3 spans 16 amino acids. Per the germline V gene, CDR1 is SGHAT and CDR2 is FQNNGV. The CDR3 region has the DNA TGTGCCAGCGGCTTCCCCCGTGGGGGCTCCTACAATGAGCAGTTCTTC. Its protein is CASGFPRGGSYNEQFF.

This clonotype was observed a few times. The chain joins TRBV30 to TRBJ2-5; TRBD2 agrees at 8 bases. Germline CDR1 is GTSNPN and CDR2 is SVGIG (reference sequence). This CDR3 is built from 12 residues. J lost 3 bases, V lost 7 bases, and 4 bases had no gene match. The CDR3 spells CAYQRGKETQYF. The CDR3 DNA reads TGTGCCTACCAGCGGGGGAAAGAGACCCAGTACTTC.

The chain couples TRBV6-5 to TRBJ2-4, with a possible D match to TRBD2 (6 bases). The germline V gene encodes CDR1 MNHEY and CDR2 SVGAGI. V lost 6 bases, J lost 0 bases, and 15 bases lay in between. The length of the CDR3 is 16 residues. The CDR3 spells CASRAGLTVAKNIQYF. Written as DNA, the CDR3 is TGTGCCAGCAGGGCCGGACTAACGGTAGCCAAAAACATTCAGTACTTC.

This rearrangement joins TRBV11-2 to TRBJ2-5, with D unclear. The CDR3 runs to 14 residues. Germline CDR1 is SGHAT and CDR2 is FQNNGV. V was pared by 9 bases and J by 1 base, with 15 bases between. This CDR3 reads CASSHTATQETQYF. CDR3 sequence (DNA): TGTGCCAGTTCCCACACAGCGACCCAAGAGACCCAGTACTTC. Variable domain in full (rest from reference TRBV11-2 and TRBJ2-5): EAGVAQSPRYKIIEKRQSVAFWCNPISGHATLYWYQQILGQGPKLLIQFQNNGVVDDSQLPKDRFSAERLKGVDSTLKIQPAKLEDSAVYLCASSHTATQETQYFGPGTRLLVL.

This clonotype was recorded only once. The chain recombines TRBV6-4 with TRBJ2-5; D may be TRBD1 (5 bases). Germline V gene sequence: CDR1 MRHNA, CDR2 SNTAGT. This CDR3 has 14 residues. Deletions cut 7 bases from V and 0 bases from J, with 12 bases between. The CDR3: CASIARGYQETQYF. CDR3 in DNA: TGTGCCAGCATCGCTAGGGGTTACCAAGAGACCCAGTACTTC.

This clonotype was observed a handful of times. The rearrangement links TRBV18 to TRBJ1-5; D not resolved. The CDR3 consists of 16 residues. Trimming pared 4 bases from V and 3 bases from J, leaving 16 bases between. Germline V gene data show CDR1 as KGHSH and CDR2 as LQKENI. This CDR3 reads CASSLERPKNNQPQHF. CDR3 sequence (DNA): TGTGCCAGCTCACTTGAAAGGCCGAAGAACAATCAGCCCCAGCATTTT.